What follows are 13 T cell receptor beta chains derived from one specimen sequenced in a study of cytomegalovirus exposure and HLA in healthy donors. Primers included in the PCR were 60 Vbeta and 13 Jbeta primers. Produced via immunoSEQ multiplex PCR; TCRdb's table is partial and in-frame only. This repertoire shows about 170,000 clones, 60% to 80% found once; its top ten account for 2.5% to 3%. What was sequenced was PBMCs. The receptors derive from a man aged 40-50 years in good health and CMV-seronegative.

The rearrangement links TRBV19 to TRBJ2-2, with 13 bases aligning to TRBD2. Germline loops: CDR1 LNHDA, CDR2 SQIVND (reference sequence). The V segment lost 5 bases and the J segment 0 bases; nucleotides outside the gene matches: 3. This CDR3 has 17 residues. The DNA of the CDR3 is TGTGCCAGTAGTCGGGGGACTAGCGGGGCGAACACCGGGGAGCTGTTTTTT. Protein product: CASSRGTSGANTGELFF.

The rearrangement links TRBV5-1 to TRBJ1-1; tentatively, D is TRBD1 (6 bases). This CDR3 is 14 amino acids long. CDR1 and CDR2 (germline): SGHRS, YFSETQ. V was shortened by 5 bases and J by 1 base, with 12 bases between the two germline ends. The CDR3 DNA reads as TGCGCCAGCAGGAATCAACAGGGGAACACTGAAGCTTTCTTT. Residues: CASRNQQGNTEAFF.

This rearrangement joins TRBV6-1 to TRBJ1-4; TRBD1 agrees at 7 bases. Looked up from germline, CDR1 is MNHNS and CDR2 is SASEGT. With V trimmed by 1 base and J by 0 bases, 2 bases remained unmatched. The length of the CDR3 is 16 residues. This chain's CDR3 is CASSEDRGATNEKLFF. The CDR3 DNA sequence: TGTGCCAGCAGTGAAGACAGGGGTGCAACTAATGAAAAACTGTTTTTT.

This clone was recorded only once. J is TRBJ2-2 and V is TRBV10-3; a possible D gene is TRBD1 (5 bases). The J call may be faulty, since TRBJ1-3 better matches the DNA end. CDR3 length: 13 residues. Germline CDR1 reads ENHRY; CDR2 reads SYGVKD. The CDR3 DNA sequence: TGTGCCATCAACGGGGGTTCTGGAAACACCATATATTTT. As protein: CAINGGSGNTIYF.

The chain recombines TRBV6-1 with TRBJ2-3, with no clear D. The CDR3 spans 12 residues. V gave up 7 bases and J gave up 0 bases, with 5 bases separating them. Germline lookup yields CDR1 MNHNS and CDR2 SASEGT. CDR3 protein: CASTQSTDTQYF. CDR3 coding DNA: TGTGCCAGCACCCAGAGCACAGATACGCAGTATTTT.

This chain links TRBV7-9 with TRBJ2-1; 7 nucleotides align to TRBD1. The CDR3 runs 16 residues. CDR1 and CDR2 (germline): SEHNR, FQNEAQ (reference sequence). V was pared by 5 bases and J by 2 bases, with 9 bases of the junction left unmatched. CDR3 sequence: CASSRQGPTTYNEQFF. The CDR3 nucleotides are TGTGCCAGCAGCAGACAGGGTCCCACTACCTACAATGAGCAGTTCTTC.

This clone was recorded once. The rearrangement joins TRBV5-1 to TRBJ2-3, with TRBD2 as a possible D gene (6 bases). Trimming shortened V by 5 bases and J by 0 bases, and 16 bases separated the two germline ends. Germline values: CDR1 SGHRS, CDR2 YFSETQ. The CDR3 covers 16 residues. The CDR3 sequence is CASSFSGSSSTDTQYF. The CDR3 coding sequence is TGCGCCAGCAGTTTTAGCGGATCTTCTAGCACAGATACGCAGTATTTT.

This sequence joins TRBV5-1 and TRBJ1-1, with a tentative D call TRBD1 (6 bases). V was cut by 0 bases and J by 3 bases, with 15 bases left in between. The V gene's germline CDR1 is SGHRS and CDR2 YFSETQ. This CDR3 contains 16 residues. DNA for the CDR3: TGCGCCAGCAGCTTGGAGGCGGGGGCGCGGGACACTGAAGCTTTCTTT. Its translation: CASSLEAGARDTEAFF.

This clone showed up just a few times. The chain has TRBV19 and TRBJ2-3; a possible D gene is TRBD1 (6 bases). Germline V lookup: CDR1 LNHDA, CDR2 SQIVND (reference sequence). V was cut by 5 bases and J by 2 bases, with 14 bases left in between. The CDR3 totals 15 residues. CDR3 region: CASSLTRTVTDTQYF. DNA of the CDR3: TGTGCCAGTAGTCTTACTCGGACAGTCACAGATACGCAGTATTTT.

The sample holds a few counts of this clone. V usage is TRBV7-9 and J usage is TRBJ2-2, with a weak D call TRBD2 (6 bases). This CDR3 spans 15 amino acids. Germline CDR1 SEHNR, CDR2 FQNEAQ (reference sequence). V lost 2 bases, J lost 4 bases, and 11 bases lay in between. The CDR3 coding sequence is TGTGCCAGCAGCTTATATGGAGGGAGCACCGGGGAGCTGTTTTTT. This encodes CASSLYGGSTGELFF.

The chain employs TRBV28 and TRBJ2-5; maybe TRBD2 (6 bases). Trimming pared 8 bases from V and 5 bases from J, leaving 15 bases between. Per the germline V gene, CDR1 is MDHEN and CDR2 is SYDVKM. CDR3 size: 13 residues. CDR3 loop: CASRGTGKETQYF. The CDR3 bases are TGTGCCAGCCGGGGGACGGGAAAGGAGACCCAGTACTTC.

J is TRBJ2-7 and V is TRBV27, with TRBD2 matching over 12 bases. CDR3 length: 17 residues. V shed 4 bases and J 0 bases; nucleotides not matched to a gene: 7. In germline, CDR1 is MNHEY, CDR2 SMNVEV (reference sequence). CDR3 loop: CASSSHGLAGRSYEQYF. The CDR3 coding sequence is TGTGCCAGCAGTTCCCATGGACTAGCGGGACGCTCCTACGAGCAGTACTTC.

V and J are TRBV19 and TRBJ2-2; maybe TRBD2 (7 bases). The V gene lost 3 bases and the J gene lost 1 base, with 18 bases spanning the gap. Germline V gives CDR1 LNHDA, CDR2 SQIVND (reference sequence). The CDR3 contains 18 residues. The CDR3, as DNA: TGTGCCAGTAGTATGGGGGGGCGGATAAATATGAACACCGGGGAGCTGTTTTTT. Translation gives CASSMGGRINMNTGELFF.